A single sample is the source of the 15 T cell receptor beta chains below, sequenced in a study of metastatic and nonmetastatic thyroid tumors. TCRdb re-clonotyped the PCR reads through MiXCR. This sample has tens of thousands of clones, with roughly 10% found just once. Each patient went into thyroid surgery without having received any treatment. Input material: blood. These receptors all come from a female donor with papillary thyroid cancer or a benign thyroid nodule (not recorded which). Some clones in this sample may be carry-over from other donors' samples.

Ten or more counts support this clone. This chain links TRBV3-1 with TRBJ1-3; no firm D call. Germline assignment: CDR1 LGHDT and CDR2 YNNKEL (reference sequence). This CDR3 has 14 residues. Trimming shortened V by 4 bases and J by 0 bases, and 7 bases separated the two germline ends. This CDR3 is CASSRSFSGNTIYF. CDR3 coding DNA: TGTGCCAGCAGCCGATCCTTCTCTGGAAACACCATATATTTT.

This clone was counted many times. The genes are TRBV4-2 and TRBJ2-1, with unresolved D. V lost 0 bases and J lost 9, with 15 bases in between. Germline values: CDR1 LGHNA, CDR2 YNFKEQ. The CDR3 extends over 15 amino acids. The CDR3: CASSQEGRLSGEQFF. As DNA, the CDR3 is TGTGCCAGCAGCCAAGAAGGACGACTTTCTGGTGAGCAGTTCTTC.

This clone was observed at least ten times. This sequence joins TRBV12-3 or TRBV12-4 and TRBJ1-5; 8 bases align to TRBD1. CDR3 length: 16 residues. Germline trimming cut 4 bases from V and 1 base from J; bases unmatched to any gene: 6. Here the CDR3 DNA reads TGTGCCAGCAGTTGGCGGGGGACAGGCAGCAATCAGCCCCAGCATTTT. Translated, it gives CASSWRGTGSNQPQHF.

This clone was observed at least ten times. One base away lies a much larger clone, so this may be a sequencing read error. The chain has TRBV2 and TRBJ2-7, with 11 bases fitting TRBD2. CDR1 and CDR2 from the germline V gene are SNHLY and FYNNEI. The CDR3 loop spans 16 amino acids. The CDR3 DNA is TGTGCCGGCAGTCCAGGTTTACTAGCGGGAGTTGACGAGCAGTACTTC. This sequence encodes CAGSPGLLAGVDEQYF.

This clone was picked up many times. This chain links TRBV20-1 with TRBJ1-1; a possible D gene is TRBD1 (5 bases). The germline V gene has CDR1 DFQATT and CDR2 SNEGSKA (reference sequence). The CDR3 extends over 15 amino acids. V was clipped by 0 bases and J by 4 bases, with 15 bases between them. The CDR3 nucleotides read TGCAGTGCTAGAGACCGCCGTGGGGGAGGCACTGAAGCTTTCTTT. It translates to CSARDRRGGGTEAFF.

This clone was seen repeatedly, ten times or more. The chain couples TRBV6-1 to TRBJ2-7; 7 positions match TRBD2. This CDR3 comprises 13 residues. The germline gives CDR1 MNHNS, CDR2 SASEGT. The J segment lost 4 bases and the V segment lost 7 bases, leaving 7 bases of the junction unmatched. CDR3 loop: CASNPSGGYEQYF. The CDR3 DNA follows: TGTGCCAGCAACCCTAGCGGAGGGTACGAGCAGTACTTC.

This clone was recorded at least ten times. Being one base from a much bigger clone, this may be a read error. This chain links TRBV27 with TRBJ2-7; D is unclear. CDR1 and CDR2 (germline): MNHEY, SMNVEV (reference sequence). The CDR3 is 11 residues long. V lost 4 bases, J lost 3 bases, and 4 bases lay in between. The DNA of the CDR3 is TGTGCCAGCAGTTCATACTACGAGCAGTACTTC. It codes for CASSSYYEQYF.

Worth noting for this clone: A much larger clone lies one base from this, so it may be a read error. J is TRBJ2-2 and V is TRBV7-2; TRBD1 aligns across 9 bases. The CDR3 is made up of 14 amino acids. Germline CDR1 and CDR2: SGHTA and FQGNSA. CDR3 sequence reads: CASSSDRGAGELLF. DNA for the CDR3: TGTGCCAGCAGCTCTGACAGGGGGGCCGGGGAGCTGCTTTTT.

This clone was observed at least ten times. The chain recombines TRBV14 with TRBJ2-7; 8 positions agree with TRBD1. The V segment lost 6 bases and the J segment 0 bases; nucleotides outside the gene matches: 4. CDR1 SGHDN and CDR2 FVKESK come from the germline V gene. This CDR3 comprises 14 residues. This CDR3 is CASRSGQGSYEQYF. In DNA form, the CDR3 reads TGTGCCAGCAGATCCGGACAGGGCTCCTACGAGCAGTACTTC.

This clone was picked up many times. The rearrangement links TRBV6-1 to TRBJ2-7, with TRBD2 identical over 12 bases. After removal of 4 bases from V and 5 bases from J, the junction contained 3 bases not matched to a gene. CDR3 length: 14 amino acids. Germline V gene data show CDR1 as MNHNS and CDR2 as SASEGT. CDR3 in amino acids: CASSGTSGNHEQYF. As DNA, the CDR3 is TGTGCCAGCAGTGGGACTAGCGGGAACCACGAGCAGTACTTC.

This clone was detected many times. The chain joins TRBV4-3 to TRBJ2-2; no definite D call. The V and J ends lost 1 base and 6 bases respectively, with 15 bases between them. The CDR3 length is 16 residues. Looked up from germline, CDR1 is LGHNA and CDR2 is YSLEER. Here the CDR3 DNA reads TGCGCCAGCAGCCAAGTATACCGGATCAACCCCGGGGAGCTGTTTTTT. Its translation: CASSQVYRINPGELFF.

This clone was seen only a few times. The chain links TRBV28 to TRBJ2-1, with D possibly matching TRBD2 (5 bases). In germline, CDR1 is MDHEN, CDR2 SYDVKM. The ends were cut back, 3 bases at V and 4 bases at J, with 13 bases in the middle. This CDR3 is built from 15 residues. The CDR3 sequence is CASSFPGVVYNEQFF. Written as DNA, the CDR3 is TGTGCCAGCAGTTTTCCCGGGGTCGTATACAATGAGCAGTTCTTC.

This clone has ten or more counts. V and J are TRBV6-1 and TRBJ2-5; TRBD1 matches 9 bases. The CDR3 covers 16 residues. Germline loops: CDR1 MNHNS, CDR2 SASEGT. After removal of 7 bases from V and 4 bases from J, the junction contained 13 bases not matched to a gene. The CDR3 reads CASNLSPGQGGETQYF. The CDR3 region has the DNA TGTGCCAGCAATCTCTCGCCGGGACAGGGAGGAGAGACCCAGTACTTC.

Note on this clone: Lacking the conserved final phenylalanine or tryptophan, this CDR3 likely reflects a read error. The chain recombines TRBV5-6 with TRBJ1-2; D gene unclear. This CDR3 region has 12 residues. With 2 bases removed from V and 8 bases from J, the gap between germline ends came to 10 bases. Germline-derived CDR1 and CDR2 are SGHDT and YYEEEE. CDR3 sequence (DNA): TGTGCCAGCAGCTTAGTACAGCCAGGCTACACCCTC. The encoded protein is CASSLVQPGYTL.

This clone was seen at least ten times. The gene calls are TRBV5-1 and TRBJ1-1; TRBD1 matches at 7 bases. This CDR3 region has 15 residues. V lost 4 bases, J lost 1 base, and 7 bases stayed unmatched. CDR1 SGHRS and CDR2 YFSETQ come from the germline V gene. The CDR3 sequence is CASSTRTGGNTEAFF. The CDR3 bases are TGCGCCAGCAGCACCAGGACAGGTGGGAACACTGAAGCTTTCTTT.